This record looks at one T cell receptor beta chain sequence and its context. The data derive from a study of identifying expanded T cells in peripheral blood. CDR3 size: 13 residues. V lost 4 bases to trimming and J lost 8 bases, with 17 bases between them. CDR1 and CDR2 (germline): GTSNPN, SVGIG (reference sequence). Collection occurred without any documented infections or immune events in donors. Assay used: immunoSEQ multiplex PCR; TCRdb lists only in-frame clones, some missing. The sample has more than 85,000 clones; approximately 89% are singletons. Sequenced input: blood. The chain links TRBV30 to TRBJ1-2, with D uncertain. The TCR comes from a person aged 18 to 70 in good health. CDR3 region: CAWTTTGVGGYTF. The CDR3 DNA follows: TGTGCCTGGACCACGACGGGCGTGGGAGGCTACACCTTC.